The source of this T cell receptor (beta chain) is a study of blood T cell dynamics during melanoma immunotherapy. Here immunoSEQ multiplex PCR was the method, and the copy in TCRdb shows in-frame clones only, minus some. The sample yields under 9,500 clones, 75% to 90% seen once. Time point in this sample: week 3, after first cycle of checkpoint inhibitor. Worth noting for this clone: Its antigen is as yet unknown.

The V gene's germline CDR1 is MDHEN and CDR2 SYDVKM. V was clipped by 4 bases and J by 8 bases; unmatched bases: 11. The CDR3 has 16 amino acids. Overall study results and limits: It remained unknown if the driving T cell clones were melanoma-specific.

The sequencing used blood, collected from a patient treated with checkpoint blockade. V and J are TRBV28 and TRBJ2-1; the match to TRBD2 covers 10 bases. The sequence was collected from a human donor with melanoma. For the CDR3, the DNA is TGTGCCAGCAGTTCGCCAAGCGGGAGGGCCCTCCATGAGCAGTTCTTC. Translating it yields CASSSPSGRALHEQFF.